The rows below give T cell receptor beta chains drawn from one sample of a study of OX40 agonist ivuxolimab in advanced cancers. The method was immunoSEQ multiplex PCR; TCRdb's version includes in-frame clones alone and lacks a portion of them. The sample shows tens of thousands of clones, 85% to 90% of them seen only once. The sample here was CD4+ or CD8+ T cells sorted from blood, taken in a trial of the OX40 agonist ivuxolimab. These receptors came from an adult with an advanced solid tumor such as melanoma, head and neck, liver or kidney cancer. The CDR3 runs from the conserved cysteine through the conserved F or W. D genes are given only for firm matches. Where a row states a size, it is once, few, many or the class of an expanded clone; other rows omit it.

DNA,CDR3,J,size,V,D
TGTGCCAGCAGCCATAGTGGAGGAAACACCATATATTTT,CASSHSGGNTIYF,TRBJ1-3,NA,TRBV7-6,NA
TGTGCCAGCTCACCGGGGAACAGCAATCAGCCCCAGCATTTT,CASSPGNSNQPQHF,TRBJ1-5,once,TRBV18,NA
TGTGCCAGCAGCCCGCGGACAGGGTCCTACGAGCAGTACTTC,CASSPRTGSYEQYF,TRBJ2-7,NA,TRBV7-9,TRBD1
TGTGCCAGCAGCTTGGGAAGAAACACCATATATTTT,CASSLGRNTIYF,TRBJ1-3,once,TRBV5-6,NA
TGTGCCAGCAGCTTTTTCTATAACACCGGGGAGCTGTTTTTT,CASSFFYNTGELFF,TRBJ2-2,NA,TRBV7-2,NA
TGTGCCAGCAGTCCCCAGACAGGGGGCGGGGATACGCAGTATTTT,CASSPQTGGGDTQYF,TRBJ2-3,once,TRBV28,TRBD1
TGTGCCTGGAGTGGGCGGGGGGCGAACACTGAAGCTTTCTTT,CAWSGRGANTEAFF,TRBJ1-1,NA,TRBV30,NA
TGCGCCAGCAGCTTTGAAGGGGGTAATTCACCCCTCCACTTT,CASSFEGGNSPLHF,TRBJ1-6,NA,TRBV5-1,NA
TGTGCCAGCGGAGAGGGCGTCCACGAGCAGTACTTC,CASGEGVHEQYF,TRBJ2-7,NA,TRBV28,NA
TGCGCCAGCAGCCAATTCTTCAGGGAGGAGACCCAGTACTTC,CASSQFFREETQYF,TRBJ2-5,NA,TRBV4-1,NA
TGTGCCAGCAGCACAAAACGGACAGGGGATCGCAATGAGCAGTTCTTC,CASSTKRTGDRNEQFF,TRBJ2-1,NA,TRBV5-4,TRBD1
TGCGCCAGCAGCCCCAACAGGGGTGGCGGTACTGAAGCTTTCTTT,CASSPNRGGGTEAFF,TRBJ1-1,NA,TRBV5-1,TRBD1
TGTGCCAGCAGTTTAAAGGGGGGTCGAAGCGAGCAGTACTTC,CASSLKGGRSEQYF,TRBJ2-7,NA,TRBV28,NA
TGTGCCAGCAGCCCAGGCGGCGGGAGTAGAGATACGCAGTATTTT,CASSPGGGSRDTQYF,TRBJ2-3,NA,TRBV11-2,TRBD2
TGTGCCAGCAGCTTAATGGTGAAGTTGCCCGGGAGGGGGGGTGAGCAGTTCTTC,CASSLMVKLPGRGGEQFF,TRBJ2-1,once,TRBV11-2,TRBD2